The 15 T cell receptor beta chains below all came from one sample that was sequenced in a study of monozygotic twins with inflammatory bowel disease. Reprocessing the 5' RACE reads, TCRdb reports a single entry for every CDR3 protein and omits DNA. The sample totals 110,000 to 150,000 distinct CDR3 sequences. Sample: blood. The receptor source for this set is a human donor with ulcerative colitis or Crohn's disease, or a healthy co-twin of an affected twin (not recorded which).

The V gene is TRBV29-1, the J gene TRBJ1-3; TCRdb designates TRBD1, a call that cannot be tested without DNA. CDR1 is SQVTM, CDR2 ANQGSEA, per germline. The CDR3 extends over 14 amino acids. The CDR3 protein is CSVDNRVAGNTIYF.

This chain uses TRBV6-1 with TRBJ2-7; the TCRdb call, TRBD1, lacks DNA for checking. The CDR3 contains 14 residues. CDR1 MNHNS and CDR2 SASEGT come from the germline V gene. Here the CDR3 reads CTSSSTGPSYEQYF.

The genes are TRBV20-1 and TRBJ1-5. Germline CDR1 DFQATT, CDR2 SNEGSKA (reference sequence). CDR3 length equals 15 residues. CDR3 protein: CSAPQVVGASGPQHF.

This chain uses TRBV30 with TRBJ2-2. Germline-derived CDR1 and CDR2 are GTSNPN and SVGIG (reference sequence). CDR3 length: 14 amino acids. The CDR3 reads CAWSAIPNTGELFF.

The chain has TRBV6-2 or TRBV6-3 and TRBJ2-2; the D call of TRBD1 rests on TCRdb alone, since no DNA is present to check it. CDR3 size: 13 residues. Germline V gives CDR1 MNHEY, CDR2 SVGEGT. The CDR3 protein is CASGDSQGGELFF.

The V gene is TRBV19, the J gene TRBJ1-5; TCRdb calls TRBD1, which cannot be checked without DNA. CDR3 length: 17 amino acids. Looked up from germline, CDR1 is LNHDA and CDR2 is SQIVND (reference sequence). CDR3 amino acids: CASSRGAVINSNQPQHF.

The CDR3 reads CASSGKSGRTDTQYF. This chain connects TRBV9 to TRBJ2-3; TCRdb's D gene call, TRBD2, goes unchecked for lack of DNA. Germline CDR1 reads SGDLS; CDR2 reads YYNGEE. CDR3 length: 15 residues.

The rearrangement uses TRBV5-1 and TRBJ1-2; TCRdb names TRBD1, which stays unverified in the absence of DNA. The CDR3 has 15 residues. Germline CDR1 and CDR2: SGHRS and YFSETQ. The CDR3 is CASSGGTGTFYGYTF. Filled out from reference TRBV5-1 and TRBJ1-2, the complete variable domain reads KAGVTQTPRYLIKTRGQQVTLSCSPISGHRSVSWYQQTPGQGLQFLFEYFSETQRNKGNFPGRFSGRQFSNSRSEMNVSTLELGDSALYLCASSGGTGTFYGYTFGSGTRLTVV.

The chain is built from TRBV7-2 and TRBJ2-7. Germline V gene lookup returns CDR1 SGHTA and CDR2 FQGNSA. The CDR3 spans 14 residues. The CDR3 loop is CASSLGPDLYEQYF.

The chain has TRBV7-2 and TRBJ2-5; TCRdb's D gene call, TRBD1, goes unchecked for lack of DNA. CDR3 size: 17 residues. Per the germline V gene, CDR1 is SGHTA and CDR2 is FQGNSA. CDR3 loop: CASSPNAGTGYQETQYF.

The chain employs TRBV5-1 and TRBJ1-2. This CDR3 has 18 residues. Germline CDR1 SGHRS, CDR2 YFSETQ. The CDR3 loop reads CASSFVGEEGEWAYGYTF.

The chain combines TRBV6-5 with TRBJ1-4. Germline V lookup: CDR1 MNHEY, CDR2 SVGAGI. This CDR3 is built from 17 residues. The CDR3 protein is CASSSTGRAGLGEKLFF.

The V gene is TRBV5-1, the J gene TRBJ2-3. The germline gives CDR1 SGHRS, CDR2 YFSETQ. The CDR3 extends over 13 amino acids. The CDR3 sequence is CASSPYLEDTQYF.

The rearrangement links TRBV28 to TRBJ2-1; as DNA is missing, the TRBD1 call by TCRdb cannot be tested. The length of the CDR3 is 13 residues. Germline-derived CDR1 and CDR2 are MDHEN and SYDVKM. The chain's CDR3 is CASSSDRHNEQFF.

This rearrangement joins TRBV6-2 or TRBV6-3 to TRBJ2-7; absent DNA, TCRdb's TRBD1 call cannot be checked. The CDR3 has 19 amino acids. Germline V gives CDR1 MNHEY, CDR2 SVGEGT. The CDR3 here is CASSYSGQGAFFFSYEQYF.